This T cell receptor beta chain was recovered during a study of tumor-infiltrating lymphocytes in primary liver carcinoma. Study context: Ranging in age from 30 to 69 years, the patients were men and women.

With regard to this clonotype: A junction end diverges from the germline sequence, so it may reflect a read error.

Constant-region priming of around 490 ng total RNA yielded TCR beta cDNA. Generation of the TCR beta libraries relied on three nested multiplex PCR rounds using slightly modified ARM-PCR. The first two PCR rounds used TRBV1-TRBV30 forward primers with a C-beta reverse primer, about 10 cycles each. TCRdb ran MiXCR on the multiplex PCR reads and lists one entry per CDR3 protein. In the table there are 20,000 to 25,000 distinct CDR3 sequences, around 79% of which are singletons. From unsorted bulk tissue weighing roughly 19-34 mg, DNA and RNA were co-extracted. Those sampled were patients whose primary liver carcinoma was treated by surgical resection. Infection with HBV was chronic in patients; they were treatment-naive. Tumor samples uniformly had over 80% viable tumor cells. Germline CDR1 is SGHAT and CDR2 is FQNNGV. This CDR3 region has 13 residues.

Sequenced material: liver tumor tissue from sampling region 1. Noted subset: tumor region T1, superior pole. The TCR was taken from a woman aged 30 to 39 with primary liver carcinoma and hepatitis B virus infection. The J gene is TRBJ2-7, the V gene TRBV11-2; possible D gene TRBD2, 6 bases. CDR3 sequence reads: CASKIAGIYEPYF. The CDR3 DNA sequence: TGTGCCAGCAAGATTGCGGGGATCTACGAGCCGTATTTC.